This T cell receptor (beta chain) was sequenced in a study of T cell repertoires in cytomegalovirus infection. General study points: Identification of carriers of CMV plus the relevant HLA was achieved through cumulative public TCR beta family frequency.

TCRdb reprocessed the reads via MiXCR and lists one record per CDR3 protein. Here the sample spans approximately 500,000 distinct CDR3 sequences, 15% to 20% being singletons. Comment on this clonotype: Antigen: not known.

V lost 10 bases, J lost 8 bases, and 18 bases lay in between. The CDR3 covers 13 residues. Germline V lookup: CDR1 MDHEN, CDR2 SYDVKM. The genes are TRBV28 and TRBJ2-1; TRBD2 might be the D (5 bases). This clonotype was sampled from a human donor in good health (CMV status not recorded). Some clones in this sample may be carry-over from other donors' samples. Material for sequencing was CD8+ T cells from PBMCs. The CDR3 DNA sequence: TGTGCCATCGTACCCCTAGCTTTCGATGAGCAGTTCTTC. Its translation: CAIVPLAFDEQFF.